This TCR beta chain was documented in a study of early T cells in non-severe SARS-CoV-2 infection. In the study overall: Sequencing input comprised bulk RNA from unsorted whole blood; chain pairing was not available.

The CDR3 runs to 13 residues. The germline V gene has CDR1 SGDLS and CDR2 YYNGEE. Trimming removed 2 bases at V and 6 bases at J, with 10 bases between. Unique molecular identifiers were affixed to single, distinct cDNA molecules. TCRdb re-analysed the 5' RACE reads in MiXCR, keeping a single row per CDR3 protein. This table holds roughly 63,000 distinct CDR3 sequences, over 10% found once. Study observations and caveats: Anti-spike CD8 responses were favored by VDJdb matching, which missed private and CD4 specificities.

Points on this clonotype: Its antigen is not identified.

Material: whole blood. The chain links TRBV9 to TRBJ2-3; no clear D gene. This TCR came from an adult who was a healthcare worker with PCR-confirmed SARS-CoV-2 infection or an uninfected control (not recorded which). CDR3: CASSVGPEDTQYF. The CDR3 DNA follows: TGTGCCAGCAGCGTCGGTCCCGAGGATACGCAGTATTTT.